These 15 T cell receptor beta chains were all obtained from the same sample, sequenced in a study of blood T cell repertoires in COVID-19. The method was immunoSEQ multiplex PCR; TCRdb's version includes in-frame clones alone and lacks a portion of them. The sample has fewer than 200,000 clones, 75% to 80% seen once. The sequencing sample was made of peripheral blood. The receptors here all came from a woman in her seventies with acute or convalescent COVID-19.

The V and J genes are TRBV18 and TRBJ1-2; 8 bases map to TRBD1. V was clipped by 3 bases and J by 5 bases; unmatched bases: 8. The germline CDR1 and CDR2 sequences are KGHSH and LQKENI. CDR3 length: 15 amino acids. The DNA for the CDR3 is TGTGCCAGCTCACCCGGGGGACAGGCGATATATGGCTACACCTTC. It encodes CASSPGGQAIYGYTF.

The sample holds many counts of this clone. The chain is built from TRBV19 and TRBJ2-1; 9 bases line up with TRBD2. The V gene's germline CDR1 is LNHDA and CDR2 SQIVND (reference sequence). The CDR3 loop spans 13 amino acids. After removal of 8 bases from V and 6 bases from J, the junction contained 5 bases not matched to a gene. The CDR3 DNA is TGTGCCAGTCGTAGCGGGAGCCGCAATGAGCAGTTCTTC. Translating gives CASRSGSRNEQFF.

This chain links TRBV2 with TRBJ1-4; D remains unclear. V was shortened by 3 bases and J by 8 bases, with 7 bases between the two germline ends. Germline CDR1 is SNHLY and CDR2 is FYNNEI. There are 12 residues in the CDR3. Written as DNA, the CDR3 is TGTGCCAGCAGTGACATGGAGGAAAAACTGTTTTTT. Encoded protein: CASSDMEEKLFF.

J is TRBJ1-6 and V is TRBV2; 9 bases are shared with TRBD1. V lost 8 bases and J lost 8; bases outside the gene matches: 10. This CDR3 is built from 15 residues. Germline-derived CDR1 and CDR2 are SNHLY and FYNNEI. This chain's CDR3 is CASSQQGARDSPLHF. CDR3 sequence (DNA): TGTGCCAGCTCCCAACAGGGGGCTAGGGATTCACCCCTCCACTTT.

V gene TRBV7-9 combines with J gene TRBJ1-1, with D hard to call. CDR1 is SEHNR, CDR2 FQNEAQ, per germline (reference sequence). This CDR3 has 13 amino acids. V dropped 2 bases and J dropped 7 bases, with 11 bases sitting between them. The CDR3 nucleotides are TGTGCCAGCAGCTTACGGAGAGACGGTGAAGCTTTCTTT. Protein product: CASSLRRDGEAFF. Full variable domain (rest looked up from reference TRBV7-9 and TRBJ1-1): DTGVSQNPRHKITKRGQNVTFRCDPISEHNRLYWYRQTLGQGPEFLTYFQNEAQLEKSRLLSDRFSAERPKGSFSTLEIQRTEQGDSAMYLCASSLRRDGEAFFGQGTRLTVV.

The count of this clone is one. V is TRBV24-1 and J is TRBJ2-3; tentative D call: TRBD1 (5 bases). The V end lost 4 bases, the J end lost 3 bases, and 16 bases lay between the germline ends. CDR3 length: 16 residues. Germline values: CDR1 KGHDR, CDR2 SFDVKD. CDR3 in amino acids: CATSDPGRERTDTQYF. DNA for the CDR3: TGTGCCACCAGTGACCCAGGGCGTGAGAGAACAGATACGCAGTATTTT.

This clone was seen at least ten times. The chain combines TRBV5-4 with TRBJ2-3; 13 nucleotides align to TRBD2. Trimming took 4 bases from V and 2 from J; bases not matched to a gene: 4. Germline V gives CDR1 SGHNT, CDR2 YYREEE (reference sequence). The CDR3 loop spans 16 amino acids. Here the CDR3 reads CASSRGTSGITDTQYF. The CDR3, as DNA: TGTGCCAGCAGCAGGGGGACTAGCGGGATCACAGATACGCAGTATTTT. The full variable domain, with the rest looked up from reference TRBV5-4 and TRBJ2-3, is ETGVTQSPTHLIKTRGQQVTLRCSSQSGHNTVSWYQQALGQGPQFIFQYYREEENGRGNFPPRFSGLQFPNYSSELNVNALELDDSALYLCASSRGTSGITDTQYFGPGTRLTVL.

This chain uses TRBV7-9 with TRBJ1-2; 7 positions agree with TRBD1. The junction had 4 bases not matched to a gene; V was cut back by 1 base and J by 8 bases. In germline, CDR1 is SEHNR, CDR2 FQNEAQ (reference sequence). This CDR3 spans 13 amino acids. The CDR3 loop reads CASSLVQGQGYTF. The CDR3 nucleotides are TGTGCCAGCAGCTTAGTACAGGGGCAGGGCTACACCTTC.

The chain links TRBV2 to TRBJ1-6; the D is unclear. V was cut by 6 bases and J by 7 bases, with 13 bases left in between. The CDR3 has 14 residues. Per the germline V gene, CDR1 is SNHLY and CDR2 is FYNNEI. CDR3 region: CASRAHIQNSPLHF. CDR3 nucleotide sequence: TGTGCCAGCAGGGCTCACATTCAGAATTCACCCCTCCACTTT.

V and J are TRBV7-9 and TRBJ2-2; a weak D match, TRBD2 (6 bases). The CDR3 has 16 residues. CDR1 and CDR2 (germline): SEHNR, FQNEAQ (reference sequence). The germline V and J ends were trimmed by 4 bases and 2 bases, with 14 bases remaining between them. CDR3 amino acids: CASSSRLVTNTGELFF. The CDR3 DNA reads as TGTGCCAGCAGCTCGAGACTAGTGACTAACACCGGGGAGCTGTTTTTT.

This clone was observed a few times. The rearrangement uses TRBV9 and TRBJ1-2; the D is unclear. Germline lookup yields CDR1 SGDLS and CDR2 YYNGEE. Between the trimmed V and J ends, which lost 0 bases and 2 bases, there was a span of 8 bases. The CDR3 totals 14 residues. The CDR3 loop is CASSVGSGNYGYTF. The CDR3 DNA reads TGTGCCAGCAGCGTAGGTTCGGGGAACTATGGCTACACCTTC.

The chain has TRBV27 and TRBJ2-7, with TRBD1 as a possible D gene (5 bases). V shed 7 bases and J shed 4 bases, with 14 bases lying between them. Germline V gives CDR1 MNHEY, CDR2 SMNVEV (reference sequence). The CDR3 contains 13 residues. The DNA of the CDR3 is TGTGCCAGCAAAAGGCCAGGGTGGTACGAGCAGTACTTC. Translating gives CASKRPGWYEQYF.

V and J are TRBV7-3 and TRBJ2-7; 9 nucleotides line up with TRBD1. This CDR3 comprises 13 residues. The germline gives CDR1 SGHTA, CDR2 FQGTGA. The V and J ends lost 2 bases and 6 bases, in that order; junction bases with no gene match: 2. DNA of the CDR3: TGTGCCAGCAGCTTAGGGACAGGGTCCGAGCAGTACTTC. Amino acids: CASSLGTGSEQYF.

The chain is built from TRBV5-1 and TRBJ2-3, with D perhaps TRBD2 (7 bases). CDR1 is SGHRS and CDR2 is YFSETQ in the germline V gene. Deletions cut 0 bases from V and 5 bases from J, with 13 bases between. CDR3 size: 15 residues. The CDR3 loop is CASSLVGGAGDTQYF. CDR3 in DNA: TGCGCCAGCAGCTTGGTAGGGGGGGCTGGAGATACGCAGTATTTT.

This clone was detected only a few times. This chain links TRBV7-3 with TRBJ1-5, with 9 bases aligning to TRBD1. Germline CDR1 is SGHTA and CDR2 is FQGTGA. J was trimmed by 7 bases and V by 6 bases; bases with no gene match: 4. The CDR3 is made up of 13 amino acids. The CDR3, as DNA: TGTGCCAGCAGGGACAGGGGCTCGCAGCCCCAGCATTTT. Residues: CASRDRGSQPQHF. The entire variable domain, with the rest obtained from reference TRBV7-3 and TRBJ1-5, is as follows: GAGVSQTPSNKVTEKGKYVELRCDPISGHTALYWYRQSLGQGPEFLIYFQGTGAADDSGLPNDRFFAVRPEGSVSTLKIQRTERGDSAVYLCASRDRGSQPQHFGDGTRLSIL.